Listed below are T cell receptor beta chains from one sample, sequenced in a study of T cell changes during pregnancy in multiple sclerosis. Assay: immunoSEQ multiplex PCR; the TCRdb copy retains only in-frame clones and omits some. The table has roughly 27,000 clones, about nine tenths seen once. The sequences come from CD8+ T cells from peripheral blood mononuclear cells, collected in the second trimester of pregnancy. All receptors derive from a female donor with multiple sclerosis, enrolled in a pregnancy study. The conserved cysteine and the conserved F or W are not part of the CDR3 here.

AWSPGGGSPIY	TRBJ1-3	TRBV30	11
AWSILAGGRFPPPETQY	TRBJ2-5	TRBV30	17
ASSLSGGNYGYT	TRBJ1-2	TRBV11-2	12
ASSFSTQGLWNSPLH	TRBJ1-6	TRBV13	15
ASSAAIVGATEAF	TRBJ1-1	TRBV19	13
ASSLGPQGGTEAF	TRBJ1-1	TRBV5-4	13
ASSPVSDRGQANEQF	TRBJ2-1	TRBV4-3	15
ASSASGTGELF	TRBJ2-2	TRBV6-4	11
TSSQDRVELAGVTARDTQY	TRBJ2-3	TRBV1	19
ASSLMVWTAFVYEQY	NA	TRBV5-6	15
ASSEGGTPGDTQY	TRBJ2-3	TRBV6-4	13
ASSSGQGAPEAF	TRBJ1-1	TRBV11-3	12
ASSFGVASGANVLT	TRBJ2-6	TRBV28	14
ASSDTPEGELF	TRBJ2-2	TRBV6-4	11
ASSQTTGGWTEAF	TRBJ1-1	TRBV4-3	13
ASSSWTDPLRVGEAF	TRBJ1-1	TRBV11-2	15
ASSYSSAPYEQY	TRBJ2-7	TRBV6-6	12
ASSAAGVVQPQH	TRBJ1-5	TRBV10-2	12
ASSVGSSYNSPLH	TRBJ1-6	TRBV9	13
ASSIDSGGYGYT	TRBJ1-2	TRBV19	12
ASEEGTGTEAF	TRBJ1-1	TRBV9	11
ASSQAARGNEQF	TRBJ2-1	TRBV4-3	12
ASSVSLGQLNEQF	TRBJ2-1	TRBV9	13
ASSPTGSSYEQY	TRBJ2-7	TRBV28	12
AWQDQMNTEAF	TRBJ1-1	TRBV30	11
ASSPRGELYNEQF	TRBJ2-1	TRBV14	13
ASSPLSRGSSYNEQF	TRBJ2-1	TRBV27	15
ASSLLGGNGYT	TRBJ1-2	TRBV7-9	11
ASAGGLAGSNEQF	TRBJ2-1	TRBV2	13